These 27 T cell receptor beta chains originate from one sample sequenced in a study of STAT5B mutations in CD4+ large granular lymphocyte leukemia (dated by TCRdb to 2022 to 2024). Libraries were prepared through the immunoSEQ multiplex PCR assay. TCRdb took over this immuneACCESS table, retaining in-frame rearrangements with V and J assigned. Such tables are incomplete; in checked studies, under half of the missing clones stem from an unresolved V gene, and the remainder is unexplained. Counted in this sample were about 38,000 clones; roughly 85% of them appeared once. The ten biggest clones cover 1% to 1.5% of the sample. The specimen sequenced was CD4+ T cells from blood buffy coats. These receptor sequences come from a human donor in good health.

The V and J genes are TRBV28 and TRBJ2-1; 7 bases map to TRBD1. The CDR3 covers 16 residues. Trimming removed 4 bases from V and 10 bases from J; junction bases left unmatched: 16. CDR1 and CDR2 (germline): MDHEN, SYDVKM. Here the CDR3 reads CASSYPRDRTSWEQFF. CDR3 nucleotides: TGTGCCAGCAGTTACCCCCGGGACAGAACCTCCTGGGAGCAGTTCTTC.

The rearrangement links TRBV18 to TRBJ2-3; D is unresolved. V lost 2 bases to trimming and J lost 1 base, with 10 bases between them. Germline V gene data show CDR1 as KGHSH and CDR2 as LQKENI. The CDR3 consists of 15 residues. The CDR3 region is CASSPNTQGTDTQYF. As DNA, the CDR3 is TGTGCCAGCTCACCAAATACCCAGGGCACAGATACGCAGTATTTT.

V usage is TRBV7-9 and J usage is TRBJ2-1; perhaps TRBD2 as D (5 bases). V lost 5 bases, J lost 5 bases, and 10 bases lay in between. There are 13 residues in the CDR3. Germline CDR1 and CDR2: SEHNR and FQNEAQ (reference sequence). In nucleotides, the CDR3 is TGTGCCAGCAGCGGAGGCCGGAACAATGAGCAGTTCTTC. As protein: CASSGGRNNEQFF.

The genes are TRBV11-3 and TRBJ2-7, with 10 bases identical to TRBD2. Per the germline V gene, CDR1 is SGHNT and CDR2 is YENEEA. The CDR3 is 16 amino acids. Trimming took 1 base from V and 5 from J; bases not matched to a gene: 8. The CDR3 DNA sequence: TGTGCCAGCAGCTTAGTATTGGCTAGCGGGAGTCACGAGCAGTACTTC. It encodes CASSLVLASGSHEQYF.

The chain links TRBV7-3 to TRBJ2-2, with 11 nucleotides matching TRBD2. CDR3 length: 16 residues. The germline CDR1 and CDR2 sequences are SGHTA and FQGTGA. The V and J ends lost 3 bases and 2 bases, in that order; junction bases with no gene match: 2. The CDR3, as DNA: TGTGCCAGCAGCTTGGGACTAGCGGTCAACACCGGGGAGCTGTTTTTT. Amino acid sequence: CASSLGLAVNTGELFF.

The chain carries TRBV7-8 and TRBJ1-5; the match to TRBD1 covers 9 bases. Germline lookup yields CDR1 SGHVS and CDR2 FQNEAQ. V shed 5 bases and J 1 base; nucleotides not matched to a gene: 12. The CDR3 sequence is 18 residues long. The CDR3, as DNA: TGTGCCAGCAGCCAACTTAACAGGGGGCTTGGGAGCAATCAGCCCCAGCATTTT. This codes for CASSQLNRGLGSNQPQHF.

The gene calls are TRBV28 and TRBJ1-3; 9 bases match TRBD1. V shed 5 bases, J shed 5 bases, and the junction held 4 bases outside the gene matches. Germline CDR1 is MDHEN and CDR2 is SYDVKM. CDR3 length: 14 residues. The CDR3 DNA is TGTGCCAGCAGTCTGGACAGGGGTAGAAACACCATATATTTT. This encodes CASSLDRGRNTIYF.

This sequence joins TRBV18 and TRBJ1-2, with TRBD1 identical over 9 bases. The trim removed 4 bases at V and 3 bases at J, leaving 6 bases unmatched. Germline values: CDR1 KGHSH, CDR2 LQKENI. The CDR3 loop spans 15 amino acids. The CDR3 DNA reads TGTGCCAGCTCACAATCGGGACAGGGTGACTATGGCTACACCTTC. Residues: CASSQSGQGDYGYTF.

The rearrangement links TRBV5-6 to TRBJ1-1, with D tentatively TRBD1 (5 bases). V lost 2 bases to trimming and J lost 5 bases, with 13 bases between them. CDR3 size: 14 residues. Germline values: CDR1 SGHDT, CDR2 YYEEEE. CDR3 DNA sequence: TGTGCCAGCAGCTTCGGGGGGGTAGGGACTGAAGCTTTCTTT. This sequence encodes CASSFGGVGTEAFF.

This chain uses TRBV5-1 with TRBJ2-7, with D possibly being TRBD2 (6 bases). This CDR3 region has 12 residues. The V gene's germline CDR1 is SGHRS and CDR2 YFSETQ. The V end lost 4 bases, the J end lost 5 bases, and 10 bases lay between the germline ends. CDR3: CASSKEGNEQYF. The CDR3 bases are TGCGCCAGCAGCAAGGAGGGAAACGAGCAGTACTTC.

This chain uses TRBV11-2 with TRBJ2-7; D is unresolved. Germline CDR1 reads SGHAT; CDR2 reads FQNNGV. This CDR3 is built from 15 residues. V was pared by 5 bases and J by 0 bases, with 14 bases between. The CDR3 sequence: CASSVQPGSSYEQYF. The CDR3 DNA is TGTGCCAGCAGCGTTCAGCCGGGTAGCTCCTACGAGCAGTACTTC. The variable domain in full, completed from reference TRBV11-2 and TRBJ2-7, reads EAGVAQSPRYKIIEKRQSVAFWCNPISGHATLYWYQQILGQGPKLLIQFQNNGVVDDSQLPKDRFSAERLKGVDSTLKIQPAKLEDSAVYLCASSVQPGSSYEQYFGPGTRLTVT.

The rearrangement links TRBV27 to TRBJ2-4; D gene uncertain. The length of the CDR3 is 12 residues. In germline, CDR1 is MNHEY, CDR2 SMNVEV (reference sequence). Trimming removed 3 bases from V and 9 bases from J, with 9 bases in between. CDR3 coding DNA: TGTGCCAGCAGTTTCATAGGCCGCATTCAGTACTTC. As protein: CASSFIGRIQYF.

The chain employs TRBV7-8 and TRBJ2-5; 7 nucleotides agree with TRBD2. The CDR3 consists of 14 residues. J gave up 4 bases and V 5 bases, and 7 bases lay outside the gene matches. The germline V gene encodes CDR1 SGHVS and CDR2 FQNEAQ. The DNA of the CDR3 is TGTGCCAGCAGCCGAGCCGGGGGGTTAGAGACCCAGTACTTC. Protein sequence: CASSRAGGLETQYF.

The V and J genes are TRBV28 and TRBJ2-3; TRBD2 agrees at 8 bases. V gave up 3 bases and J gave up 4 bases; unmatched junction bases: 6. The CDR3 consists of 15 residues. Germline CDR1 and CDR2: MDHEN and SYDVKM. CDR3 nucleotides: TGTGCCAGCAGTTTGAGGACTAGCAGGTCAGATACGCAGTATTTT. It codes for CASSLRTSRSDTQYF.

The chain has TRBV28 and TRBJ1-4; D may be TRBD1 (6 bases). The CDR3 loop spans 16 amino acids. V gave up 3 bases and J gave up 1 base, with 12 bases separating them. Germline values: CDR1 MDHEN, CDR2 SYDVKM. DNA for the CDR3: TGTGCCAGCAGTTTGCAAGGGGGTGGAACTAATGAAAAACTGTTTTTT. It is translated as CASSLQGGGTNEKLFF.

The chain has TRBV11-1 and TRBJ1-1; D is unresolved. Germline V gene sequence: CDR1 SGHAT, CDR2 FQDESV (reference sequence). V was cut by 1 base and J by 5 bases, with 11 bases left in between. The CDR3 runs 14 residues. As DNA, the CDR3 is TGTGCCAGCAGCTTAGTCCTGACGGCGACTGAAGCTTTCTTT. Amino acid sequence: CASSLVLTATEAFF.

The rearrangement uses TRBV7-9 and TRBJ1-5, with TRBD1 as a possible D gene (5 bases). V was shortened by 5 bases and J by 4 bases, with 15 bases between the two germline ends. There are 15 residues in the CDR3. The germline CDR1 and CDR2 sequences are SEHNR and FQNEAQ (reference sequence). The CDR3 loop reads CASSPAGVKNQPQHF. The CDR3, as DNA: TGTGCCAGCAGCCCGGCGGGGGTGAAGAATCAGCCCCAGCATTTT.

The V and J genes are TRBV6-5 and TRBJ1-5, with TRBD1 as a possible D gene (6 bases). The V end lost 1 base, the J end lost 6 bases, and 10 bases lay between the germline ends. Looked up from germline, CDR1 is MNHEY and CDR2 is SVGAGI. The CDR3 loop spans 14 amino acids. CDR3 loop: CASSYYTGFQPQHF. The DNA of the CDR3 is TGTGCCAGCAGTTACTACACAGGGTTTCAGCCCCAGCATTTT.

The V gene is TRBV6-1, the J gene TRBJ1-5; tentatively, D is TRBD1 (5 bases). The CDR3 contains 15 residues. Trimming took 3 bases from V and 0 from J, leaving 9 bases between them. Germline loops: CDR1 MNHNS, CDR2 SASEGT. CDR3 region: CASSEGGISNQPQHF. DNA for the CDR3: TGTGCCAGCAGTGAGGGGGGGATTAGCAATCAGCCCCAGCATTTT.

The chain joins TRBV7-9 to TRBJ2-7, with a possible D match to TRBD1 (6 bases). Germline V gene data show CDR1 as SEHNR and CDR2 as FQNEAQ (reference sequence). The CDR3 runs 14 residues. Trimming stripped 4 bases from V and 1 base from J, with 11 bases between. The CDR3 protein is CASSSFGQSYEQYF. CDR3 in DNA: TGTGCCAGCAGCTCATTCGGACAGTCCTACGAGCAGTACTTC. Full variable domain (outside the CDR3, taken from reference TRBV7-9 and TRBJ2-7): DTGVSQNPRHKITKRGQNVTFRCDPISEHNRLYWYRQTLGQGPEFLTYFQNEAQLEKSRLLSDRFSAERPKGSFSTLEIQRTEQGDSAMYLCASSSFGQSYEQYFGPGTRLTVT.

The rearrangement joins TRBV4-1 to TRBJ2-2; D is ambiguous. There are 14 residues in the CDR3. The germline V and J ends were trimmed by 2 bases and 0 bases, with 4 bases remaining between them. CDR1 and CDR2 from the germline V gene are MGHRA and YSYEKL. The CDR3 loop is CASSQQANTGELFF. The CDR3 DNA is TGCGCCAGCAGCCAACAGGCGAACACCGGGGAGCTGTTTTTT.

The chain employs TRBV2 and TRBJ2-2; D unclear. This CDR3 is built from 10 residues. Germline values: CDR1 SNHLY, CDR2 FYNNEI. Trimming took off 6 bases at V and 6 bases at J, with 2 bases between the two ends. CDR3 region: CASRAGELFF. CDR3 coding DNA: TGTGCCAGCAGGGCCGGGGAGCTGTTTTTT.

The chain has TRBV27 and TRBJ2-2; TRBD1 or TRBD2 may be the D gene (5 bases each). CDR3 length equals 16 residues. The germline CDR1 and CDR2 sequences are MNHEY and SMNVEV (reference sequence). Deletions cut 6 bases from V and 1 base from J, with 15 bases between. The CDR3 coding sequence is TGTGCCAGCAGGCCTCCGGGACCCCGGAACACCGGGGAGCTGTTTTTT. This sequence encodes CASRPPGPRNTGELFF.

The J gene is TRBJ1-4, the V gene TRBV5-6; D perhaps matches TRBD1 (5 bases). V gave up 2 bases and J gave up 7 bases, with 18 bases separating them. The germline CDR1 and CDR2 sequences are SGHDT and YYEEEE. This CDR3 region has 16 residues. The CDR3 protein is CASSLDRGPGVEKLFF. CDR3 DNA: TGTGCCAGCAGCTTAGACCGGGGCCCGGGCGTTGAAAAACTGTTTTTT.

V gene TRBV7-2 combines with J gene TRBJ2-5, with D tentatively TRBD2 (5 bases). V was clipped by 5 bases and J by 5 bases, with 12 bases between them. The CDR3 length is 13 residues. CDR1 SGHTA and CDR2 FQGNSA come from the germline V gene. The CDR3: CASSPGGGETQYF. Here the CDR3 DNA reads TGTGCCAGCAGCCCCGGCGGCGGGGAGACCCAGTACTTC. Using reference TRBV7-2 and TRBJ2-5 for the parts outside the CDR3, the full variable domain is GAGVSQSPSNKVTEKGKDVELRCDPISGHTALYWYRQSLGQGLEFLIYFQGNSAPDKSGLPSDRFSAERTGGSVSTLTIQRTQQEDSAVYLCASSPGGGETQYFGPGTRLLVL.

The chain combines TRBV4-1 with TRBJ2-7; 7 bases map to TRBD2. This CDR3 spans 18 amino acids. Germline values: CDR1 MGHRA, CDR2 YSYEKL. The V and J ends lost 0 bases and 5 bases, in that order; junction bases with no gene match: 16. The CDR3 coding sequence is TGCGCCAGCAGCCAAGATGACGAATTAGCGGGTCCCCGGGACGAGCAGTACTTC. Residues: CASSQDDELAGPRDEQYF.

The J gene is TRBJ2-7, the V gene TRBV18; 8 positions match TRBD2. The CDR3 covers 13 residues. Germline values: CDR1 KGHSH, CDR2 LQKENI. J lost 3 bases, V lost 3 bases, and 1 base had no gene match. DNA of the CDR3: TGTGCCAGCTCACCGGGACTAGACTACGAGCAGTACTTC. Its translation: CASSPGLDYEQYF.